This TCR beta chain was recovered during a study of shared clonotypes between healthy human individuals. Repertoires were generated with immunoSEQ multiplex PCR, while TCRdb's copy carries only in-frame clones and drops some. The table lists about 2.1 million clones, about 92% of them singletons, with more than 1.5% in the top ten. Regarding this clone: The antigen remains unidentified.

The CDR3 extends over 14 amino acids. V was trimmed by 1 base and J by 0 bases, leaving 5 bases between them. In germline, CDR1 is SSHAT, CDR2 FNYEAQ (reference sequence). CD45RO-negative, CCR7-positively selected cells formed the naive CD8 fraction, excluding terminally differentiated effector memory CD45RA+ cells. Regarding the study as a whole: Measured sharing among donors was expected to vary with sequencing depth.

This clonotype was sampled from a man between 18 and 35 years old in good health. Some clones in this sample may be carry-over from other donors' samples. The chain recombines TRBV7-7 with TRBJ2-3; D remains unclear. Material: naive CD8+ T cells from PBMCs. The CDR3 loop reads CASSLGASTDTQYF. Written as DNA, the CDR3 is TGTGCCAGCAGCTTAGGCGCGAGCACAGATACGCAGTATTTT.